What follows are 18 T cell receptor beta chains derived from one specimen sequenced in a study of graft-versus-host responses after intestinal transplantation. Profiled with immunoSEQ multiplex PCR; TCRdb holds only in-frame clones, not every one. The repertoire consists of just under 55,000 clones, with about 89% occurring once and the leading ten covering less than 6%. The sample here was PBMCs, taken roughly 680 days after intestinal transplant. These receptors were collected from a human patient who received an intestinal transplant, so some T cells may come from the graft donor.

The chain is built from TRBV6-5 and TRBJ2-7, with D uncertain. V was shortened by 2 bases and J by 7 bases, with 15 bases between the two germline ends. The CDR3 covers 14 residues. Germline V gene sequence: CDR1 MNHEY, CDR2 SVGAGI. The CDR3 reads CASSYMAVSLEQYF. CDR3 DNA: TGTGCCAGCAGTTACATGGCAGTATCCCTGGAGCAGTACTTC.

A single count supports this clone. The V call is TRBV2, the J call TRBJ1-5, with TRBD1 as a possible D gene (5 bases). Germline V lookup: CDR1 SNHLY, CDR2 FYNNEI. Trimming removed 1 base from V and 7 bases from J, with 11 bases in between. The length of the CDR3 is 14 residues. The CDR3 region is CASSEGQGGQPQHF. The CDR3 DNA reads TGTGCCAGCAGTGAAGGCCAGGGCGGGCAGCCCCAGCATTTT.

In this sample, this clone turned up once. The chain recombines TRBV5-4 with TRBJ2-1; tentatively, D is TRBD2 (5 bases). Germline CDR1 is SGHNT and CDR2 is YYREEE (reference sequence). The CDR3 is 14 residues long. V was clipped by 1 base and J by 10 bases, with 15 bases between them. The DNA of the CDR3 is TGTGCCAGCAGCTTGACTAGTCAATTAAGGGAGCAGTTCTTC. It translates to CASSLTSQLREQFF.

The CDR3 protein is CASSQGLAGGRSTGELFF. CDR3 sequence (DNA): TGCGCCAGCAGCCAAGGACTAGCGGGGGGGCGTAGCACCGGGGAGCTGTTTTTT. The genes are TRBV4-1 and TRBJ2-2; 14 bases match TRBD2. Germline lookup yields CDR1 MGHRA and CDR2 YSYEKL. The CDR3 runs to 18 residues. V lost 1 base, J lost 4 bases, and 5 bases stayed unmatched.

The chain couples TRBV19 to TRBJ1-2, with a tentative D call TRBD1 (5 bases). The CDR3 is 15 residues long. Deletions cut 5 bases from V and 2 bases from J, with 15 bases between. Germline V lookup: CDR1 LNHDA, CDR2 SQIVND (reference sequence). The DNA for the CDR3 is TGTGCCAGTAGTCTGGTGACAGAATTAAACTATGGCTACACCTTC. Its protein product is CASSLVTELNYGYTF. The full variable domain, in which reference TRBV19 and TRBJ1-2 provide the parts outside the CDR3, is DGGITQSPKYLFRKEGQNVTLSCEQNLNHDAMYWYRQDPGQGLRLIYYSQIVNDFQKGDIAEGYSVSREKKESFPLTVTSAQKNPTAFYLCASSLVTELNYGYTFGSGTRLTVV.

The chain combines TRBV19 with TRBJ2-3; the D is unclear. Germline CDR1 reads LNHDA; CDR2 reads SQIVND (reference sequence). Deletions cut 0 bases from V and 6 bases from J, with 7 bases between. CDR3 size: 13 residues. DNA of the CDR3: TGTGCCAGTAGTATAGAGGGCCCGGATACGCAGTATTTT. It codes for CASSIEGPDTQYF.

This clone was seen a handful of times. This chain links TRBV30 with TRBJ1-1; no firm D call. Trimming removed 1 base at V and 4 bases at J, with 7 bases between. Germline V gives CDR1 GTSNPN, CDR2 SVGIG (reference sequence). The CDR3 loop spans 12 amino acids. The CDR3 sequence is CAWSALGTEAFF. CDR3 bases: TGTGCCTGGAGTGCCTTGGGCACTGAAGCTTTCTTT. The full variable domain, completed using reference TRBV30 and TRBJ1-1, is SQTIHQWPATLVQPVGSPLSLECTVEGTSNPNLYWYRQAAGRGLQLLFYSVGIGQISSEVPQNLSASRPQDRQFILSSKKLLLSDSGFYLCAWSALGTEAFFGQGTRLTVV.

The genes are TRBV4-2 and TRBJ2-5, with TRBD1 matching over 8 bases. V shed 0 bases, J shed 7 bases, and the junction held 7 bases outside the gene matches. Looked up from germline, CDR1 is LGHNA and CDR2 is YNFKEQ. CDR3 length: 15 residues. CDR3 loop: CASSQDRQGITTQYF. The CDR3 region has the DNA TGTGCCAGCAGCCAAGATCGACAGGGGATCACGACCCAGTACTTC.

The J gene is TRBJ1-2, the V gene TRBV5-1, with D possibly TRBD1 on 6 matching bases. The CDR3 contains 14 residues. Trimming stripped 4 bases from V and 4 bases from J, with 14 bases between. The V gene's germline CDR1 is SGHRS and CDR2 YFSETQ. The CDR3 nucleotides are TGCGCCAGCAGCCCGAAGGGGGTTACCTATGGCTACACCTTC. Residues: CASSPKGVTYGYTF. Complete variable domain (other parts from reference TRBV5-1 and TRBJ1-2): KAGVTQTPRYLIKTRGQQVTLSCSPISGHRSVSWYQQTPGQGLQFLFEYFSETQRNKGNFPGRFSGRQFSNSRSEMNVSTLELGDSALYLCASSPKGVTYGYTFGSGTRLTVV.

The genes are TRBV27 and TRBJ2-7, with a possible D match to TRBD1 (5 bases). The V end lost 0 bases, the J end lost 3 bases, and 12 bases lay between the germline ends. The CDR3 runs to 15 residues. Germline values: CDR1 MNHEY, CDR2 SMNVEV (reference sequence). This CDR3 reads CASSLSPPDSYEQYF. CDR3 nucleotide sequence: TGTGCCAGCAGTTTATCGCCTCCCGACAGCTACGAGCAGTACTTC.

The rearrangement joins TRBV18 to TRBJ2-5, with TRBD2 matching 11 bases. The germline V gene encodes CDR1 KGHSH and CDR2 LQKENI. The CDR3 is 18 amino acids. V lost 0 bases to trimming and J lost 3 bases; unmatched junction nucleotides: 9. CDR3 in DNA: TGTGCCAGCTCACCACCGGGGCTAGCGGGGGGCATTAAAGAGACCCAGTACTTC. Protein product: CASSPPGLAGGIKETQYF.

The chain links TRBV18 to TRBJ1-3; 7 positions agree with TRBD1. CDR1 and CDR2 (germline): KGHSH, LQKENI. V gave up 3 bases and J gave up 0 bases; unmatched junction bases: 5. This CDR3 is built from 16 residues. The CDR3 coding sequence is TGTGCCAGCTCACCGGGACAGCTCTACTCTGGAAACACCATATATTTT. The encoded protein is CASSPGQLYSGNTIYF. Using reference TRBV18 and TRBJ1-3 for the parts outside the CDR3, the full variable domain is NAGVMQNPRHLVRRRGQEARLRCSPMKGHSHVYWYRQLPEEGLKFMVYLQKENIIDESGMPKERFSAEFPKEGPSILRIQQVVRGDSAAYFCASSPGQLYSGNTIYFGEGSWLTVV.

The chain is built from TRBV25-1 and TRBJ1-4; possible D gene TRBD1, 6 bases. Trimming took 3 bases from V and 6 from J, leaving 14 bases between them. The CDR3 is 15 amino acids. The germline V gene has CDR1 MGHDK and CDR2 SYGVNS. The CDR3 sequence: CASSDPQGPHEKLFF. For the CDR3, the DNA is TGTGCCAGCAGTGATCCCCAGGGGCCGCATGAAAAACTGTTTTTT.

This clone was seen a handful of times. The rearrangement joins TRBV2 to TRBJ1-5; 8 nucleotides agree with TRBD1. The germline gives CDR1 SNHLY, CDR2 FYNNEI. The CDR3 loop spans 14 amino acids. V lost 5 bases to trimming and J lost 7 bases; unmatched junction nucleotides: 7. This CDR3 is CASSRTGTEQPQHF. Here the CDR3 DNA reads TGTGCCAGCAGTCGGACAGGGACAGAGCAGCCCCAGCATTTT.

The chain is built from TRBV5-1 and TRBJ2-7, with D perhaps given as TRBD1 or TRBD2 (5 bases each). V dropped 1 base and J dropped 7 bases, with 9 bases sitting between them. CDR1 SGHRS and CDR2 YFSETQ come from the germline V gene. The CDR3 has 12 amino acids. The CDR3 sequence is CASSLRGTEQYF. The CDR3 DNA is TGCGCCAGCAGCTTGCGGGGCACAGAGCAGTACTTC.

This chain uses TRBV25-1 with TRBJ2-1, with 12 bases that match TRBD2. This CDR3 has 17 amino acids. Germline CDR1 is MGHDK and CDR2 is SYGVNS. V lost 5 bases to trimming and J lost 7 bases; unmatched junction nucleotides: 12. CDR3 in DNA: TGTGCCAGCAGTTCCCGGCTAGCGGGGGGGCGGAGTAATGAGCAGTTCTTC. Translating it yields CASSSRLAGGRSNEQFF.

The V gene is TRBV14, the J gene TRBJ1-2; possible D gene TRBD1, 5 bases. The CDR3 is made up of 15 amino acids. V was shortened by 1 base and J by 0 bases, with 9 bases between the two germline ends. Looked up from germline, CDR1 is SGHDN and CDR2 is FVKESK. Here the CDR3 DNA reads TGTGCCAGCAGCCAAGGTTGGGGGGCTAACTATGGCTACACCTTC. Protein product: CASSQGWGANYGYTF.

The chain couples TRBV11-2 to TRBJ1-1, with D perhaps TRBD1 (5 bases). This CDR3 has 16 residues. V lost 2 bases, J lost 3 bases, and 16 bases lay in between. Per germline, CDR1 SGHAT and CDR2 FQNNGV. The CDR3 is CASSLRSAGWYTEAFF. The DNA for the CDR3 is TGTGCCAGCAGCTTACGTTCGGCAGGGTGGTACACTGAAGCTTTCTTT.